Following are 19 T cell receptor beta chains from one sample sequenced in a study of shared clonotypes between healthy human individuals. Method: immunoSEQ multiplex PCR; TCRdb's copy keeps in-frame clones and lacks some. The table lists roughly 2,000,000 clones, 90% to 95% of them singletons. CD8 cells regarded as naive lacked CD45RO, were positively chosen for CCR7, and omitted terminally differentiated effector memory CD45RA+ cells. Sequencing was done on a sample of naive CD8+ T cells from PBMCs. The receptors stem from a man younger than 35 in good health. Some clones in this sample may be carry-over from other donors' samples.

J is TRBJ2-7 and V is TRBV10-3; D is uncertain. The germline V gene has CDR1 ENHRY and CDR2 SYGVKD. Trimming pared 3 bases from V and 2 bases from J, leaving 8 bases between. The CDR3 is 13 amino acids. The CDR3 sequence is CAISDQVTYEQYF. The CDR3 coding sequence is TGTGCCATCAGTGACCAGGTAACCTACGAGCAGTACTTC.

This clone was found once. The chain is built from TRBV5-6 and TRBJ2-4; a possible D gene is TRBD2 (6 bases). This CDR3 has 13 residues. Trimming left V 6 bases short and J 7 bases short, with 14 bases between. Germline CDR1 SGHDT, CDR2 YYEEEE. The CDR3 nucleotides are TGTGCCAGCACCTCAGGGCGGGGCAACATTCAGTACTTC. Encoded protein: CASTSGRGNIQYF.

DNA for the CDR3: TGTGCCAGCAGCCCAGTCAGGGGTGATCAGCCCCAGCATTTT. Translating it yields CASSPVRGDQPQHF. The J gene is TRBJ1-5, the V gene TRBV27, with D perhaps matching TRBD1 (6 bases). Trimming removed 6 bases from V and 5 bases from J, with 14 bases in between. Germline assignment: CDR1 MNHEY and CDR2 SMNVEV (reference sequence). The CDR3 has 14 amino acids.

This clone turned up a few times. The rearrangement links TRBV28 to TRBJ1-1; D unclear. This CDR3 spans 10 amino acids. Germline lookup yields CDR1 MDHEN and CDR2 SYDVKM. Trimming took 2 bases from V and 6 from J, leaving 1 base between them. CDR3 sequence (DNA): TGTGCCAGCAGTTTACCTGAAGCTTTCTTT. Amino acid sequence: CASSLPEAFF.

Here the CDR3 reads CASTSQTGTNSPLHF. Here the CDR3 DNA reads TGTGCCAGCACCTCCCAAACAGGGACCAATTCACCCCTCCACTTT. This chain connects TRBV5-6 to TRBJ1-6; D possibly corresponds to TRBD1 (6 bases). V was pared by 6 bases and J by 7 bases, with 17 bases between. The germline CDR1 and CDR2 sequences are SGHDT and YYEEEE. The CDR3 contains 15 residues.

The chain carries TRBV16 and TRBJ2-7; the D is unclear. The CDR3 runs to 12 residues. Germline values: CDR1 KGHSY, CDR2 FQNENV. Deletions cut 1 base from V and 2 bases from J, with 3 bases between. This CDR3 reads CASSQYAYEQYF. The CDR3 region has the DNA TGTGCCAGCAGCCAATATGCCTACGAGCAGTACTTC.

V gene TRBV12-2 combines with J gene TRBJ2-7; TRBD2 is the table's D call, not checked against the DNA. TRBV12-2 is annotated as a pseudogene. This CDR3 contains 13 residues. CDR3 in amino acids: CASHQRESYEQYF. The CDR3 DNA follows: TGTGCAAGTCACCAGCGGGAGTCTTACGAGCAGTACTTC.

The chain combines TRBV7-9 with TRBJ2-2; D might be TRBD1 (7 bases). CDR1 and CDR2 (germline): SEHNR, FQNEAQ (reference sequence). Trimming shortened V by 5 bases and J by 0 bases, and 13 bases separated the two germline ends. The CDR3 has 16 residues. CDR3 bases: TGTGCCAGCAGCCCCCAGGGGGGCCCGAACACCGGGGAGCTGTTTTTT. This gives the protein CASSPQGGPNTGELFF. Using reference TRBV7-9 and TRBJ2-2 for the parts outside the CDR3, the full variable domain is DTGVSQNPRHKITKRGQNVTFRCDPISEHNRLYWYRQTLGQGPEFLTYFQNEAQLEKSRLLSDRFSAERPKGSFSTLEIQRTEQGDSAMYLCASSPQGGPNTGELFFGEGSRLTVL.

V gene TRBV9 combines with J gene TRBJ2-5, with TRBD2 matching over 13 bases. Germline assignment: CDR1 SGDLS and CDR2 YYNGEE. Trimming took 3 bases from V and 5 from J; bases not matched to a gene: 13. The CDR3 runs 18 residues. The CDR3 here is CASSDTPGLAGLGETQYF. The CDR3 nucleotides are TGTGCCAGCAGCGATACCCCGGGACTAGCGGGGCTTGGGGAGACCCAGTACTTC.

About this clone: Other nucleotide sequences from this sample produce the same CDR3. The chain recombines TRBV6-4 with TRBJ2-3; tentatively, D is TRBD1 (6 bases). The CDR3 length is 13 residues. V lost 6 bases and J lost 1, with 8 bases in between. CDR1 and CDR2 (germline): MRHNA, SNTAGT. The CDR3, as DNA: TGTGCCAGCAGGGCAGGGGGCACAGATACGCAGTATTTT. This translates into CASRAGGTDTQYF.

V is TRBV28 and J is TRBJ2-1; 8 positions agree with TRBD2. The CDR3 has 14 residues. Germline V gene data show CDR1 as MDHEN and CDR2 as SYDVKM. J gave up 9 bases and V 6 bases, and 10 bases lay outside the gene matches. The chain's CDR3 is CASSPGLDFSEQFF. DNA for the CDR3: TGTGCCAGCAGCCCGGGACTAGATTTTAGTGAGCAGTTCTTC.

The V gene is TRBV28, the J gene TRBJ2-1, with D perhaps matching TRBD1 or TRBD2 (5 bases each). The CDR3 totals 16 residues. Deletions cut 3 bases from V and 5 bases from J, with 17 bases between. CDR1 and CDR2 (germline): MDHEN, SYDVKM. This CDR3 is CASSLDRGGTNNEQFF. Written as DNA, the CDR3 is TGTGCCAGCAGTTTGGACCGGGGTGGGACCAACAATGAGCAGTTCTTC.

For this clone: Other DNA sequences in the same sample also yield this CDR3. The chain joins TRBV11-2 to TRBJ2-1; D gene unclear. CDR3 length equals 15 residues. V was cut by 0 bases and J by 0 bases, with 6 bases left in between. The germline V gene has CDR1 SGHAT and CDR2 FQNNGV. The CDR3: CASSLELSSYNEQFF. In nucleotides, the CDR3 is TGTGCCAGCAGCTTAGAATTGAGCTCCTACAATGAGCAGTTCTTC.

A single count supports this clone. The chain carries TRBV15 and TRBJ2-2; D remains unclear. This CDR3 region has 13 residues. V lost 3 bases to trimming and J lost 9 bases, with 11 bases between them. Germline lookup yields CDR1 LNHNV and CDR2 YYDKDF (reference sequence). The CDR3 DNA reads TGTGCCACCAGCAGTGAGGTAGTTCGGGAGCTGTTTTTT. This gives the protein CATSSEVVRELFF.

This clone was seen once. This chain joins TRBV28 and TRBJ2-7; TRBD2 might be the D (5 bases). CDR1 MDHEN and CDR2 SYDVKM come from the germline V gene. The CDR3 has 16 amino acids. V was cut by 2 bases and J by 0 bases, with 14 bases left in between. The CDR3 is CASSLPPGRYSYEQYF. The CDR3 region has the DNA TGTGCCAGCAGTTTACCTCCGGGAAGATACTCCTACGAGCAGTACTTC.

This clone was counted once. The J gene is TRBJ1-2, the V gene TRBV5-8; 10 bases agree with TRBD1. This CDR3 has 14 residues. Unmatched junction bases numbered 7, after V lost 4 bases and J lost 7 bases. The germline V gene has CDR1 SGHTS and CDR2 YDEGEE. This CDR3 is CASSGDRGFSGYTF. The CDR3 DNA is TGTGCCAGCAGCGGGGACAGGGGTTTCAGTGGCTACACCTTC.

This clone was found once. The gene calls are TRBV6-6 and TRBJ1-2; 9 bases are shared with TRBD1. J lost 6 bases, V lost 4 bases, and 6 bases had no gene match. This CDR3 is 14 amino acids long. Germline assignment: CDR1 MNHNY and CDR2 SVGAGI (reference sequence). Written as DNA, the CDR3 is TGTGCCAGCAGTTGGGGACAGGGTATCGATGGCTACACCTTC. Translated, it gives CASSWGQGIDGYTF.

V is TRBV7-3 and J is TRBJ2-6, with D tentatively TRBD1 (5 bases). Trimming shortened V by 6 bases and J by 3 bases, and 15 bases separated the two germline ends. The CDR3 sequence is 16 residues long. Germline CDR1 SGHTA, CDR2 FQGTGA. This CDR3 is CASSFQGALGANVLTF. The CDR3 DNA follows: TGTGCCAGCAGTTTTCAAGGGGCGCTTGGGGCCAACGTCCTGACTTTC. Drawing the rest from reference TRBV7-3 and TRBJ2-6, the complete variable domain is GAGVSQTPSNKVTEKGKYVELRCDPISGHTALYWYRQSLGQGPEFLIYFQGTGAADDSGLPNDRFFAVRPEGSVSTLKIQRTERGDSAVYLCASSFQGALGANVLTFGAGSRLTVL.

CDR3: CASSPDGLNTEAFF. In nucleotides, the CDR3 is TGTGCCAGCAGCCCGGACGGCTTGAACACTGAAGCTTTCTTT. The chain has TRBV5-6 and TRBJ1-1; D unresolved. V was clipped by 4 bases and J by 0 bases, with 10 bases between them. The germline V gene has CDR1 SGHDT and CDR2 YYEEEE. The CDR3 spans 14 residues. The variable domain in full, with the rest retrieved from reference TRBV5-6 and TRBJ1-1, is DAGVTQSPTHLIKTRGQQVTLRCSPKSGHDTVSWYQQALGQGPQFIFQYYEEEERQRGNFPDRFSGHQFPNYSSELNVNALLLGDSALYLCASSPDGLNTEAFFGQGTRLTVV.